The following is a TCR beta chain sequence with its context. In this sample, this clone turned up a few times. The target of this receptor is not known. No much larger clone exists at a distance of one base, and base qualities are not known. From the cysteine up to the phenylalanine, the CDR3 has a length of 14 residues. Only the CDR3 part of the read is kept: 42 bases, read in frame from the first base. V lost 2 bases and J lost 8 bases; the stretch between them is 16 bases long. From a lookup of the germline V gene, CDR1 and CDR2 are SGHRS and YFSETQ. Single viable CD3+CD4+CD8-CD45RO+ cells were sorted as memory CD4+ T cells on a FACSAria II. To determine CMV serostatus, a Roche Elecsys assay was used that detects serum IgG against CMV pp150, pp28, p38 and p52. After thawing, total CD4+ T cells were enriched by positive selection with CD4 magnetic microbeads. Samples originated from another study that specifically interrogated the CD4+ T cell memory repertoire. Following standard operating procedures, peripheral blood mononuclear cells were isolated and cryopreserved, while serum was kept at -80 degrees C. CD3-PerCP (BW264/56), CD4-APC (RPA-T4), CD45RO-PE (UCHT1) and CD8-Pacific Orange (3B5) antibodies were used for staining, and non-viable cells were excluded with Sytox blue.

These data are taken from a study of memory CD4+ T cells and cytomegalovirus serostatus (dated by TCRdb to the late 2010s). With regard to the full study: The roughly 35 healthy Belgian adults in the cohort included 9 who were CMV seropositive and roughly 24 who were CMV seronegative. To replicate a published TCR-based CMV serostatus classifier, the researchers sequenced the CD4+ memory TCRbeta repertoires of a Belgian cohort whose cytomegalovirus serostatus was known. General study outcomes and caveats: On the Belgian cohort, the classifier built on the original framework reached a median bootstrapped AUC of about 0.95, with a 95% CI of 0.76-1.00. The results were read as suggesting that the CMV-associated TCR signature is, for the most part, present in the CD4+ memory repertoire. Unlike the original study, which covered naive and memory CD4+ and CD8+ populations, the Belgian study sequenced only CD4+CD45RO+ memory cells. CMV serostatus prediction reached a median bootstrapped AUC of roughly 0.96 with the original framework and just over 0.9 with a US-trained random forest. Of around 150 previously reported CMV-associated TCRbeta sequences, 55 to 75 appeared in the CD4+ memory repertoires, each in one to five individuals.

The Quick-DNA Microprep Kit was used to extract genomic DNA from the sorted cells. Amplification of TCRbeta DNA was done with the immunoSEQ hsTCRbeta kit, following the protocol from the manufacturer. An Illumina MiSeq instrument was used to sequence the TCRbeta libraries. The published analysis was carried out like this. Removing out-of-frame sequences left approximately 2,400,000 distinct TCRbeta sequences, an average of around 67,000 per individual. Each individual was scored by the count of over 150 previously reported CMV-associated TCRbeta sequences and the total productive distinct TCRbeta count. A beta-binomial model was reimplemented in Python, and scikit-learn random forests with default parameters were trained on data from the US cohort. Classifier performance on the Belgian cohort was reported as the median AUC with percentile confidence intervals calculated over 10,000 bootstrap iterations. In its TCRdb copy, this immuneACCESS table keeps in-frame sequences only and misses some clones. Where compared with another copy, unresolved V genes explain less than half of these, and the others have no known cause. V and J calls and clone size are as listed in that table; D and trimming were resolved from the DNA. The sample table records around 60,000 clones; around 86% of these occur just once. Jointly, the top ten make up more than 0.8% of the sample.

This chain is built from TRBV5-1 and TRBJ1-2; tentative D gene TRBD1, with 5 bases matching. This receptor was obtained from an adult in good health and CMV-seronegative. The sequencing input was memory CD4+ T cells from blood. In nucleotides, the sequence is TGCGCCAGCAGCTTCTTGGACATCTCCGGGGGCTACACCTTC. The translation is CASSFLDISGGYTF. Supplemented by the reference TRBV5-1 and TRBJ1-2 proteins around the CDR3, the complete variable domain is KAGVTQTPRYLIKTRGQQVTLSCSPISGHRSVSWYQQTPGQGLQFLFEYFSETQRNKGNFPGRFSGRQFSNSRSEMNVSTLELGDSALYLCASSFLDISGGYTFGSGTRLTVV.